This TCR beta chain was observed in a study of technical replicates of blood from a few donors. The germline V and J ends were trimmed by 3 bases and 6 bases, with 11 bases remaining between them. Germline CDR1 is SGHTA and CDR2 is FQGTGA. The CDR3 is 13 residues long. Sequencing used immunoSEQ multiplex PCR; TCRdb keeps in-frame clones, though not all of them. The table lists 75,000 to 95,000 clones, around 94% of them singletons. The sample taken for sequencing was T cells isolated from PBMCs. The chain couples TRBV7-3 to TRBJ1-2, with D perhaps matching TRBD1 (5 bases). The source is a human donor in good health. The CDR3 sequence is CASSFQGHDGYTF. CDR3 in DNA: TGTGCCAGCAGCTTCCAGGGTCATGATGGCTACACCTTC.